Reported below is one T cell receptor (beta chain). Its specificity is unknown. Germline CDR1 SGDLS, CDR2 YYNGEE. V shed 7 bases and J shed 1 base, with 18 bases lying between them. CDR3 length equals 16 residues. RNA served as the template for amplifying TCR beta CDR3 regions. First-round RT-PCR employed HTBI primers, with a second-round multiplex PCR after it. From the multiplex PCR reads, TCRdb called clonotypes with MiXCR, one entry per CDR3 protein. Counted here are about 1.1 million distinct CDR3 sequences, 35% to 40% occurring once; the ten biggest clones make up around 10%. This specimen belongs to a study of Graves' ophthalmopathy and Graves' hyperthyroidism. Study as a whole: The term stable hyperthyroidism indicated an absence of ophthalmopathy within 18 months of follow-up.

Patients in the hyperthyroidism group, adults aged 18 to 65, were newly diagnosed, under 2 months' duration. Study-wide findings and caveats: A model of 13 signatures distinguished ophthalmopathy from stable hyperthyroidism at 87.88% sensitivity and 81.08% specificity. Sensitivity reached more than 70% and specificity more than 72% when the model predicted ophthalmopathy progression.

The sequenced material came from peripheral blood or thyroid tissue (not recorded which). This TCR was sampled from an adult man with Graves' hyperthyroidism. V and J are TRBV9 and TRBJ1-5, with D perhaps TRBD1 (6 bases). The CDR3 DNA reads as TGTGCCAGCTCACCATTATCAGGGGAGAGCAATCAGCCCCAGCATTTT. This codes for CASSPLSGESNQPQHF. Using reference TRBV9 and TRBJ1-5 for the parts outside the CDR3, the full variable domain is DSGVTQTPKHLITATGQRVTLRCSPRSGDLSVYWYQQSLDQGLQFLIQYYNGEERAKGNILERFSAQQFPDLHSELNLSSLELGDSALYFCASSPLSGESNQPQHFGDGTRLSIL.